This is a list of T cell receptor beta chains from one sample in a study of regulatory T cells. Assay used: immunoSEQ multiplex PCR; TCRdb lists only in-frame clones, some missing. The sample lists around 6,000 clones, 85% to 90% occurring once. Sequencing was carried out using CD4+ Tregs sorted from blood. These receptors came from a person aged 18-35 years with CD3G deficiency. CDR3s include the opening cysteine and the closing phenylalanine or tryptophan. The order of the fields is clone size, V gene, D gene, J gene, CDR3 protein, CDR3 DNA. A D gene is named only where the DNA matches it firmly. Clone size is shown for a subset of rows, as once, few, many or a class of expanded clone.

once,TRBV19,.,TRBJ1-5,CASSIGRTVGNQPQHF,TGTGCCAGTAGTATAGGTCGGACAGTCGGCAATCAGCCCCAGCATTTT
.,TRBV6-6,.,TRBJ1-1,CASSQQGPNTEAFF,TGTGCCAGCAGCCAACAGGGCCCGAACACTGAAGCTTTCTTT
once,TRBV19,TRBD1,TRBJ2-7,CASSIRDRANEQYF,TGTGCCAGTAGTATCCGTGACAGGGCGAACGAGCAGTACTTC
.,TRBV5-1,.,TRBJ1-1,CASSLEGGVTEAFF,TGCGCCAGCAGCTTGGAGGGTGGAGTCACTGAAGCTTTCTTT
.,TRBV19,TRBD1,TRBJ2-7,CASSVRQGPYEQYF,TGTGCCAGTAGTGTCCGACAGGGGCCCTACGAGCAGTACTTC
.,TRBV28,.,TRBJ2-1,CASSPWGTGKRGEQFF,TGTGCCAGCAGTCCTTGGGGAACAGGGAAGAGGGGTGAGCAGTTCTTC
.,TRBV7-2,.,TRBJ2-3,CASSSDGKSTDTQYF,TGTGCCAGCAGCTCGGACGGGAAAAGCACAGATACGCAGTATTTT
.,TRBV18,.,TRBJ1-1,CASKTGGNNKAFF,TGTGCCAGCAAGACCGGAGGGAATAATAAGGCTTTCTTT
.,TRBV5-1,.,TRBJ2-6,CASSPAGGANVLTF,TGCGCCAGCAGCCCGGCGGGGGGGGCCAACGTCCTGACTTTC
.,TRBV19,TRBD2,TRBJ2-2,CASSARLAGNTGELFF,TGTGCCAGTAGTGCTCGACTAGCGGGGAACACCGGGGAGCTGTTTTTT
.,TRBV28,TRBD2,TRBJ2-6,CASRRTGTSGFSGANVLTF,TGTGCCAGCAGACGTACCGGGACTAGCGGATTTTCTGGGGCCAACGTCCTGACTTTC
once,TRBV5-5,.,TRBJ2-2,CASSFFATGELFF,TGTGCCAGCAGCTTTTTTGCCACCGGGGAGCTGTTTTTT
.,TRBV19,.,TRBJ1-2,CASSRGAEYGYTF,TGTGCCAGTAGTAGGGGGGCTGAGTATGGCTACACCTTC
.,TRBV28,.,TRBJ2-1,CASSPRVRPPNEQFF,TGTGCCAGCAGCCCCAGGGTAAGGCCTCCAAATGAGCAGTTCTTC
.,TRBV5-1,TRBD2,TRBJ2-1,CASSPGLAGGPREQFF,TGCGCCAGCAGCCCAGGACTAGCGGGGGGGCCGCGTGAGCAGTTCTTC
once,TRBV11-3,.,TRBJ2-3,CASSLNLGDTQYF,TGTGCCAGCAGCTTAAATTTGGGAGATACGCAGTATTTT
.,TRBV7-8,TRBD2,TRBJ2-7,CASSFGAGGLYEQYF,TGTGCCAGCAGCTTCGGAGCGGGGGGTCTCTACGAGCAGTACTTC
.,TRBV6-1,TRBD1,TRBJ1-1,CASRDRVNTEAFF,TGTGCCAGCAGAGACAGGGTGAACACTGAAGCTTTCTTT
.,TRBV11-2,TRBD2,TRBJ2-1,CAGPPSGTGSYNEQFF,TGTGCCGGCCCCCCTAGCGGGACGGGGTCCTACAATGAGCAGTTCTTC
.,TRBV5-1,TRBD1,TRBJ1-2,CASSAGTGGYYGYTF,TGCGCCAGCAGCGCCGGGACAGGGGGATACTATGGCTACACCTTC
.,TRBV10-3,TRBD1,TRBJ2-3,CAISRQGGRSTDTQYF,TGTGCCATCAGTCGACAGGGGGGCCGTAGCACAGATACGCAGTATTTT
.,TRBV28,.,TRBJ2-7,CASSDSGSNEQYF,TGTGCCAGCAGCGACTCAGGATCCAACGAGCAGTACTTC
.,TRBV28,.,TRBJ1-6,CASSRTDSPLHF,TGTGCCAGCAGCCGTACTGATTCACCCCTCCACTTT
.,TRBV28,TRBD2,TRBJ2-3,CASSPAGSGRALGTDTQYF,TGTGCCAGCAGTCCCGCAGGAAGCGGGAGGGCCTTGGGCACAGATACGCAGTATTTT
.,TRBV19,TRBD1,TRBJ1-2,CASSFGQEGFRGYTF,TGTGCCAGTAGTTTCGGACAGGAGGGTTTTCGTGGCTACACCTTC
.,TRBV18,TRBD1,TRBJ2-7,CASSPQGASVGEQYF,TGTGCCAGCTCACCCCAGGGGGCAAGTGTGGGCGAGCAGTACTTC
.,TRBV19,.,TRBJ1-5,CASRSSDQPQHF,TGTGCCTCCCGCAGCTCCGATCAGCCCCAGCATTTT
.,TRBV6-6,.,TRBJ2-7,CASSYTDTYEQYF,TGTGCCAGCAGTTACACTGATACCTACGAGCAGTACTTC
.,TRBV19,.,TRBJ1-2,CASSSPGRDYGYTF,TGTGCCAGTAGTTCACCGGGACGGGACTATGGCTACACCTTC
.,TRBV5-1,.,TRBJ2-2,CASSSTGHSNTGELFF,TGCGCCAGCAGCTCCACCGGCCATTCGAACACCGGGGAGCTGTTTTTT
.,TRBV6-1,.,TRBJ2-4,CASSRVRATKNIQYF,TGTGCCAGCAGCCGGGTTCGAGCTACCAAAAACATTCAGTACTTC
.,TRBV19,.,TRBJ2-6,CASSIAASSGANVLTF,TGTGCCAGTAGTATCGCGGCGAGCTCTGGGGCCAACGTCCTGACTTTC
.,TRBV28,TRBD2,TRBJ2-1,CASSGLAGWGNEQFF,TGTGCCAGCAGTGGACTAGCGGGTTGGGGGAATGAGCAGTTCTTC
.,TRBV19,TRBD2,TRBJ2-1,CASSIGRSGNNEQFF,TGTGCCAGTAGTATAGGGAGAAGCGGGAACAATGAGCAGTTCTTC
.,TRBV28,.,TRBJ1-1,CASSYTGGVLGTEAFF,TGTGCCAGCAGTTATACCGGGGGAGTGTTAGGCACTGAAGCTTTCTTT
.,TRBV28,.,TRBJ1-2,CASSRGRHYGYTF,TGTGCCAGCAGCCGCGGACGGCACTATGGCTACACCTTC
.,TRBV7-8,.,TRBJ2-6,CASSPRGGDALSQSGANVLTF,TGTGCCAGCAGCCCGAGGGGGGGGGACGCTCTGTCCCAATCTGGGGCCAACGTCCTGACTTTC
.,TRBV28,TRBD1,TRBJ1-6,CASSQLDRAVGSPLHF,TGTGCCAGCAGTCAATTGGACAGGGCGGTTGGTTCACCCCTCCACTTT
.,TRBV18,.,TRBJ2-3,CASSPKTGGYDTQYF,TGTGCCAGCTCACCTAAGACAGGAGGGTACGATACGCAGTATTTT
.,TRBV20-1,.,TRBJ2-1,CSAREVNEQFF,TGCAGTGCTAGAGAGGTCAATGAGCAGTTCTTC
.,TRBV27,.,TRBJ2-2,CASSLYSNTGELFF,TGTGCCAGCAGTTTATACAGCAACACCGGGGAGCTGTTTTTT
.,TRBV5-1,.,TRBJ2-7,CASSPTLRDYEQYF,TGCGCCAGCAGCCCAACCCTCAGGGACTACGAGCAGTACTTC
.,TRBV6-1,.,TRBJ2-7,CASGHDPAYEQYF,TGTGCCAGCGGTCATGATCCAGCCTACGAGCAGTACTTC
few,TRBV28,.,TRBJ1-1,CASSFRSLIRNTEAFF,TGTGCCAGCAGTTTCCGGAGCCTTATCCGGAACACTGAAGCTTTCTTT
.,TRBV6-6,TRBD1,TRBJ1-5,CASSYRGHQPQHF,TGTGCCAGCAGTTACAGGGGGCATCAGCCCCAGCATTTT
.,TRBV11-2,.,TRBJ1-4,CASSLRGADREKLFF,TGTGCCAGCAGCTTACGGGGGGCGGACCGTGAAAAACTGTTTTTT
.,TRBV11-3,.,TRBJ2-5,CASSLRDEETQYF,TGTGCCAGCAGCTTACGCGATGAAGAGACCCAGTACTTC
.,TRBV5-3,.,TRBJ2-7,CARIGRRGASYEQYF,TGTGCCAGAATCGGCCGTCGTGGGGCCTCCTACGAGCAGTACTTC
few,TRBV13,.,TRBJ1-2,CASTLGPGRGAPNYGYTF,TGTGCCAGCACCTTAGGCCCGGGCCGAGGGGCCCCAAACTATGGCTACACCTTC
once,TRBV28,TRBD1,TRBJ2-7,CASSPGTGTGTYEQYF,TGTGCCAGCAGCCCCGGTACCGGGACAGGGACCTACGAGCAGTACTTC
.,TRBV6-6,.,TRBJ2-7,CASSRGSSYEQYF,TGTGCCAGCAGTCGAGGGTCCTCCTACGAGCAGTACTTC
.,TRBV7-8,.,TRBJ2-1,CASSPKNLDREFF,TGTGCCAGCAGCCCTAAAAATCTGGACCGGGAGTTCTTC
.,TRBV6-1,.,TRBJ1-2,CASSKDRTLYGYTF,TGTGCCAGCAGTAAAGACAGGACCCTCTATGGCTACACCTTC
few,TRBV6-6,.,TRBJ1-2,CASSQTVSYGYTF,TGTGCCAGCAGCCAGACAGTTTCCTATGGCTACACCTTC